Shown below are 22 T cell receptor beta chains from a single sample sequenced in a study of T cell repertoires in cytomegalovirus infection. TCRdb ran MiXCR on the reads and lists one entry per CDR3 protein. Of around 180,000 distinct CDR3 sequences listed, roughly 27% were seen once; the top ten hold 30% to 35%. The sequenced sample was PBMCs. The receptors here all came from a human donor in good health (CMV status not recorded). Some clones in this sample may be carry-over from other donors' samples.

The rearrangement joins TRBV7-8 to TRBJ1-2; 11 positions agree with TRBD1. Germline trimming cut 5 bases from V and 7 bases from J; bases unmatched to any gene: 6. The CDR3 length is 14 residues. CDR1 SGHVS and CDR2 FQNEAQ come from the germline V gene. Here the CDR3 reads CASSLGQGASGYTF. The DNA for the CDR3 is TGTGCCAGCAGCCTAGGACAGGGGGCGTCTGGCTACACCTTC.

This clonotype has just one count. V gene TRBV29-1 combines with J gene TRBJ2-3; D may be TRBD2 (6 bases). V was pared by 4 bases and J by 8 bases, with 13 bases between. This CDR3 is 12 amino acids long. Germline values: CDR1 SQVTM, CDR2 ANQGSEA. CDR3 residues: CSVVGGSTTQYF. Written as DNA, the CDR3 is TGCAGCGTTGTCGGGGGTAGTACTACGCAGTATTTT.

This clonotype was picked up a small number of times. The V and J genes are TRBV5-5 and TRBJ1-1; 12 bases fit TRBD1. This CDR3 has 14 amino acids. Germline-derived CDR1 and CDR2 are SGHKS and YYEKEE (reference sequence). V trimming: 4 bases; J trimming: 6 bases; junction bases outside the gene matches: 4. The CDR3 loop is CASSPGTGGPEAFF. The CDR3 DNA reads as TGTGCCAGCAGCCCGGGGACAGGGGGCCCTGAAGCTTTCTTT. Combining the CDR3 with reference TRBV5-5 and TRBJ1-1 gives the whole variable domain DAGVTQSPTHLIKTRGQQVTLRCSPISGHKSVSWYQQVLGQGPQFIFQYYEKEERGRGNFPDRFSARQFPNYSSELNVNALLLGDSALYLCASSPGTGGPEAFFGQGTRLTVV.

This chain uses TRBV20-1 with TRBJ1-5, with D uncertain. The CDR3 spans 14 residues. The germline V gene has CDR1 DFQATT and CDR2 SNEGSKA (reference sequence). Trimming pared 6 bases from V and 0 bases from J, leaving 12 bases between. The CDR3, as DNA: TGCAGTGCCATCGGACGGGATAGCAATCAGCCCCAGCATTTT. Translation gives CSAIGRDSNQPQHF.

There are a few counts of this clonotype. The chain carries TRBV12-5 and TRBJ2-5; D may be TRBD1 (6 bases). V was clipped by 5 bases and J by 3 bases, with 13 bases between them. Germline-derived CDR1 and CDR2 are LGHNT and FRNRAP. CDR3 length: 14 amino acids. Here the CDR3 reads CASGRDTGEETQYF. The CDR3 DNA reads TGTGCTAGTGGTCGGGACACCGGGGAAGAGACCCAGTACTTC.

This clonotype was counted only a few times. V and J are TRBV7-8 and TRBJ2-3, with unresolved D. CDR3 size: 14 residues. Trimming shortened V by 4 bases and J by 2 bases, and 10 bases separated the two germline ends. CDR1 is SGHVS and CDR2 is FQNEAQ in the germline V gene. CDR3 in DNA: TGTGCCAGCAGCTCAAACGATATCACAGATACGCAGTATTTT. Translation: CASSSNDITDTQYF. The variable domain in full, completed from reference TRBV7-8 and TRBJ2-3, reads GAGVSQSPRYKVAKRGQDVALRCDPISGHVSLFWYQQALGQGPEFLTYFQNEAQLDKSGLPSDRFFAERPEGSVSTLKIQRTQQEDSAVYLCASSSNDITDTQYFGPGTRLTVL.

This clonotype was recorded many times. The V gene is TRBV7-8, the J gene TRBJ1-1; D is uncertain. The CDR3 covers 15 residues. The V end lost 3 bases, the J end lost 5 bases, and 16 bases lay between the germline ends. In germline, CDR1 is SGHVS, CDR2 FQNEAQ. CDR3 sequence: CASSFRGRLGTEAFF. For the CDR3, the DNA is TGTGCCAGCAGCTTCCGTGGACGGCTGGGGACTGAAGCTTTCTTT.

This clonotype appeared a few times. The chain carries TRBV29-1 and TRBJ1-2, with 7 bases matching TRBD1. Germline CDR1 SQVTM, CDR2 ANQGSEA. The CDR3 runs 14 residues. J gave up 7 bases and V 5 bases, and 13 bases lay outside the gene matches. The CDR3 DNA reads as TGCAGCGTTCTCCTGATTGACAGGGTGGGTGGCTACACCTTC. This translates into CSVLLIDRVGGYTF.

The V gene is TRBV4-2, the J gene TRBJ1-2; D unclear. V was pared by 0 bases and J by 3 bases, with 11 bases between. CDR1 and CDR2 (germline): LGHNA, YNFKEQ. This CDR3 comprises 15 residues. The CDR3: CASSQDGQPYYGYTF. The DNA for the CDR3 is TGTGCCAGCAGCCAAGATGGGCAGCCCTACTATGGCTACACCTTC.

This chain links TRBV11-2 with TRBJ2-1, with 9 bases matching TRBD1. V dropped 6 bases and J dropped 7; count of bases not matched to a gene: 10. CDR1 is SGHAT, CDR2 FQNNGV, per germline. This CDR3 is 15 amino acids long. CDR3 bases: TGTGCCAGCAGTCCCGGGACAGGGCCATTTAATGAGCAGTTCTTC. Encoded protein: CASSPGTGPFNEQFF.

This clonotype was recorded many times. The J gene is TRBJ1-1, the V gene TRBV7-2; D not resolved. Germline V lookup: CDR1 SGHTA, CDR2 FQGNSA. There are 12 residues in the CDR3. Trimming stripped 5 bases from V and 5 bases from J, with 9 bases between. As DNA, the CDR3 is TGTGCCAGCAGCCTCGGACTTACTGAAGCTTTCTTT. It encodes CASSLGLTEAFF.

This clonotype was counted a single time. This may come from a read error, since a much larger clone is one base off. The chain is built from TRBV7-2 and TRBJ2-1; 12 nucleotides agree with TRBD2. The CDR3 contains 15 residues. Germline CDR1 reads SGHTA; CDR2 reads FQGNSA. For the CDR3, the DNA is TGTGCCATCAGCTCTTCCTCGGGACTAGCGGGCGAGCAGTTCTTC. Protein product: CAISSSSGLAGEQFF.

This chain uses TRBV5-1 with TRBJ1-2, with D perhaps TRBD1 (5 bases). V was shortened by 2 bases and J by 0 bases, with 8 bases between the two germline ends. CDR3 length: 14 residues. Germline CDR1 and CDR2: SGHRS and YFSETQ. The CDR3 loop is CASSFDRANYGYTF. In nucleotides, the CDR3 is TGCGCCAGCAGCTTCGACAGAGCTAACTATGGCTACACCTTC.

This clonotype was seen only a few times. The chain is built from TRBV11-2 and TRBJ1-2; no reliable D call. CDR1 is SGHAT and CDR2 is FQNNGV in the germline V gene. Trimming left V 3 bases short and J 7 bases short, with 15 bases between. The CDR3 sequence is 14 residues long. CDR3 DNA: TGTGCCAGCAGCTTGCCCGGGCAGGTTATTGGCTACACCTTC. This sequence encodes CASSLPGQVIGYTF.

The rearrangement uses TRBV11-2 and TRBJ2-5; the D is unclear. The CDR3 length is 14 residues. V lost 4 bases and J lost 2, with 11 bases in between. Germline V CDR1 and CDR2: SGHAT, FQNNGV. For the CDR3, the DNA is TGTGCCAGCAGCTGGACGAGCGCACAAGAGACCCAGTACTTC. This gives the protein CASSWTSAQETQYF.

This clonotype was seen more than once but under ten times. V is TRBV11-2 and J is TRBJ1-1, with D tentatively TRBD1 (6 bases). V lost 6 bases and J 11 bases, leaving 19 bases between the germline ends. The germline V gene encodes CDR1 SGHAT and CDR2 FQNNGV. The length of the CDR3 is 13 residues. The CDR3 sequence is CASRPPGVRKAFF. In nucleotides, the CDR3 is TGTGCCAGCAGACCCCCAGGGGTAAGGAAGGCTTTCTTT. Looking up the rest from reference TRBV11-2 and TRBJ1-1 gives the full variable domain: EAGVAQSPRYKIIEKRQSVAFWCNPISGHATLYWYQQILGQGPKLLIQFQNNGVVDDSQLPKDRFSAERLKGVDSTLKIQPAKLEDSAVYLCASRPPGVRKAFFGQGTRLTVV.

In DNA form, the CDR3 reads TGTGCCAGCAGCTCCAACAGGGTGACTGAAGCTTTCTTT. Amino acid sequence: CASSSNRVTEAFF. The rearrangement uses TRBV11-3 and TRBJ1-1; TRBD1 is a possible D gene (6 bases). Per germline, CDR1 SGHNT and CDR2 YENEEA. Deletions cut 4 bases from V and 5 bases from J, with 11 bases between. This CDR3 has 13 residues.

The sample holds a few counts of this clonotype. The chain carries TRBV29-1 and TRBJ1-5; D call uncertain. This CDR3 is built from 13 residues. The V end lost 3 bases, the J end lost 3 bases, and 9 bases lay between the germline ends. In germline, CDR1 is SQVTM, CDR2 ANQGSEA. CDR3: CSVDSGDNQPQHF. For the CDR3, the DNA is TGCAGCGTTGACTCGGGAGACAATCAGCCCCAGCATTTT.

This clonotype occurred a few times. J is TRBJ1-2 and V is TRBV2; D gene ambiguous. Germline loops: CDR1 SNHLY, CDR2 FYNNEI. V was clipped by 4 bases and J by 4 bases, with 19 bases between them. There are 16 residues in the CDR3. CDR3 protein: CASSVVAGGSGYGYTF. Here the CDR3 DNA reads TGTGCCAGCAGTGTCGTGGCAGGAGGCTCGGGCTATGGCTACACCTTC.

The CDR3 nucleotides read TGTGCCAGCAGTGAGGCCCGTCAGCCCCAGCATTTT. It specifies CASSEARQPQHF. The chain recombines TRBV2 with TRBJ1-5; D is uncertain. This CDR3 contains 12 residues. V lost 3 bases to trimming and J lost 6 bases, with 6 bases between them. The germline CDR1 and CDR2 sequences are SNHLY and FYNNEI.

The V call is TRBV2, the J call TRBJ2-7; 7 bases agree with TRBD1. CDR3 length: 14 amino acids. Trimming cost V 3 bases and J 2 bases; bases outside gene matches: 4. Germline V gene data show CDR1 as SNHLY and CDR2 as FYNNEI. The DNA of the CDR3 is TGTGCCAGCAGTGAGACAGGGCCAACCTACGAGCAGTACTTC. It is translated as CASSETGPTYEQYF.

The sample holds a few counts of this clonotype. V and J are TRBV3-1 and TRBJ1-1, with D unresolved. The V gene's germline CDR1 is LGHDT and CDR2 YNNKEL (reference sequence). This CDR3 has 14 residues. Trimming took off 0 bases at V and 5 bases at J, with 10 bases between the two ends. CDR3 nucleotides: TGTGCCAGCAGCCAAGATGTCAGCAGAACTGAAGCTTTCTTT. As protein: CASSQDVSRTEAFF.